This TCR beta chain was documented in a study of blood T cell repertoires in COVID-19. Across the study: From T cells, B-cell-depleted T cells, or PBMCs came the material, which was cDNA or gDNA.

V trimming: 4 bases; J trimming: 0 bases; junction bases outside the gene matches: 9. The CDR3 is 16 amino acids. The germline gives CDR1 SGHNT, CDR2 YYREEE (reference sequence). Original processing notes: Using reference gene primer amplification, nucleated cell counts were estimated. Repertoires were generated with immunoSEQ multiplex PCR, while TCRdb's copy carries only in-frame clones and drops some. V, J and clone size were drawn from that table, and D and trimming were deduced from the DNA. The data hold under 300,000 clones, with about four fifths observed a single time. The sequence came from a woman aged 80 or over with acute or convalescent COVID-19. This chain joins TRBV5-4 and TRBJ1-1, with TRBD1 matching 7 bases. Material: peripheral blood. The CDR3: CASSRDSRIMNTEAFF. The CDR3 DNA reads TGTGCCAGCAGCCGGGACAGCCGAATTATGAACACTGAAGCTTTCTTT.